One sample yielded the 10 T cell receptor beta chains listed below, sequenced in a study of T cell changes during pregnancy in multiple sclerosis. TCRdb's table, derived via immunoSEQ multiplex PCR, lists solely in-frame clones and lacks some. The repertoire holds 12,000 or so clones, with approximately 90% as singletons. The source material was CD8+ T cells from peripheral blood mononuclear cells, sampled in the second trimester of pregnancy. The receptors come from a female donor in good health, enrolled as a control in a pregnancy study.

The chain combines TRBV4-1 with TRBJ2-1; the match to TRBD1 covers 8 bases. The V segment lost 3 bases and the J segment 7 bases; nucleotides outside the gene matches: 8. Germline CDR1 MGHRA, CDR2 YSYEKL. This CDR3 contains 15 residues. The DNA of the CDR3 is TGCGCCAGCAGCCAGAGGACAGGGTCGTTGAATGAGCAGTTCTTC. Translating it yields CASSQRTGSLNEQFF.

The J gene is TRBJ1-2, the V gene TRBV2; 7 bases map to TRBD1. CDR3 length: 14 amino acids. V was pared by 2 bases and J by 6 bases, with 6 bases of the junction left unmatched. The germline CDR1 and CDR2 sequences are SNHLY and FYNNEI. CDR3 residues: CASSELDRANGYTF. CDR3 DNA: TGTGCCAGCAGTGAACTTGACAGGGCAAATGGCTACACCTTC.

This sequence joins TRBV19 and TRBJ2-3; D possibly corresponds to TRBD2 (5 bases). The CDR3 length is 15 residues. V dropped 5 bases and J dropped 4 bases, with 16 bases sitting between them. Germline CDR1 and CDR2: LNHDA and SQIVND (reference sequence). Written as DNA, the CDR3 is TGTGCCAGTAGTTATGGTTACGGAGGCGCAGATACGCAGTATTTT. This codes for CASSYGYGGADTQYF.

The rearrangement links TRBV28 to TRBJ2-5; D is perhaps TRBD2 (5 bases). Germline V gene data show CDR1 as MDHEN and CDR2 as SYDVKM. This CDR3 spans 16 amino acids. The germline V and J ends were trimmed by 3 bases and 1 base, with 15 bases remaining between them. The CDR3 loop reads CASSLRRLGVQETQYF. For the CDR3, the DNA is TGTGCCAGCAGTTTGCGCAGATTGGGAGTCCAAGAGACCCAGTACTTC.

This clone showed up just once. The chain links TRBV7-8 to TRBJ2-2, with 7 bases lining up with TRBD1. Germline CDR1 and CDR2: SGHVS and FQNEAQ. This CDR3 region has 16 residues. V shed 0 bases, J shed 7 bases, and the junction held 8 bases outside the gene matches. The CDR3 DNA reads TGTGCCAGCAGCTTAGCAGGGCAGGGGGTAAACGGGGAGCTGTTTTTT. It specifies CASSLAGQGVNGELFF.

The chain joins TRBV4-1 to TRBJ1-4; 9 nucleotides align to TRBD1. The CDR3 is 15 residues long. CDR1 and CDR2 from the germline V gene are MGHRA and YSYEKL. V dropped 1 base and J dropped 5; count of bases not matched to a gene: 2. The CDR3 DNA is TGCGCCAGCAGCCAAGTAGGACAGGGGAATGAAAAACTGTTTTTT. This sequence encodes CASSQVGQGNEKLFF.

The CDR3 DNA reads TGTGCCAGCTCACCACTGCGGACAGGGGGAAACACTGAAGCTTTCTTT. This codes for CASSPLRTGGNTEAFF. The rearrangement joins TRBV18 to TRBJ1-1; 10 bases are shared with TRBD1. The CDR3 totals 16 residues. J gave up 2 bases and V 1 base, and 4 bases lay outside the gene matches. Germline V gene sequence: CDR1 KGHSH, CDR2 LQKENI. Full variable domain (rest looked up from reference TRBV18 and TRBJ1-1): NAGVMQNPRHLVRRRGQEARLRCSPMKGHSHVYWYRQLPEEGLKFMVYLQKENIIDESGMPKERFSAEFPKEGPSILRIQQVVRGDSAAYFCASSPLRTGGNTEAFFGQGTRLTVV.

By its share, this clone is medium-sized. The chain uses TRBV6-5 and TRBJ2-5; D perhaps matches TRBD1 (6 bases). This CDR3 has 14 amino acids. V was trimmed by 5 bases and J by 4 bases, leaving 14 bases between them. Germline V CDR1 and CDR2: MNHEY, SVGAGI. CDR3 nucleotide sequence: TGTGCCAGCAGTCAGTGGGGACACCGAGAGACCCAGTACTTC. It yields the protein CASSQWGHRETQYF.

The rearrangement uses TRBV5-6 and TRBJ2-7; D is perhaps TRBD1 (6 bases). V was shortened by 2 bases and J by 2 bases, with 14 bases between the two germline ends. Germline V gene data show CDR1 as SGHDT and CDR2 as YYEEEE. This CDR3 is 15 amino acids long. The CDR3 DNA sequence: TGTGCCAGCAGCTTTTGGGACACCTCCCCCTACGAGCAGTACTTC. It yields the protein CASSFWDTSPYEQYF.

This clone showed up just a few times. The chain recombines TRBV4-2 with TRBJ1-1; TRBD1 agrees at 7 bases. The CDR3 runs to 16 residues. Germline values: CDR1 LGHNA, CDR2 YNFKEQ. Unmatched junction bases numbered 11, after V lost 0 bases and J lost 7 bases. The CDR3 coding sequence is TGTGCCAGCAGCCAAGATCATACAGGGGTGTATTTTGAAGCTTTCTTT. This sequence encodes CASSQDHTGVYFEAFF.